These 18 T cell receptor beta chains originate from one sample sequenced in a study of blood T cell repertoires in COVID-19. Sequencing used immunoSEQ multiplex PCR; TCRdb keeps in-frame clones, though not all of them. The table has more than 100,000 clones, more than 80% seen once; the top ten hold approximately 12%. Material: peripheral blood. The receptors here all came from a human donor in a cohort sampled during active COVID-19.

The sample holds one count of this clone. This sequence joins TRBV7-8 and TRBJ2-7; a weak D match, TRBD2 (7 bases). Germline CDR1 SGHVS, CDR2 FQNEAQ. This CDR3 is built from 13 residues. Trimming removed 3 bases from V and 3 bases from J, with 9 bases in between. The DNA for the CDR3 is TGTGCCAGCAGCTTGGGAGGGGGCTACGAGCAGTACTTC. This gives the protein CASSLGGGYEQYF. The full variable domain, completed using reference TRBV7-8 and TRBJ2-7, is GAGVSQSPRYKVAKRGQDVALRCDPISGHVSLFWYQQALGQGPEFLTYFQNEAQLDKSGLPSDRFFAERPEGSVSTLKIQRTQQEDSAVYLCASSLGGGYEQYFGPGTRLTVT.

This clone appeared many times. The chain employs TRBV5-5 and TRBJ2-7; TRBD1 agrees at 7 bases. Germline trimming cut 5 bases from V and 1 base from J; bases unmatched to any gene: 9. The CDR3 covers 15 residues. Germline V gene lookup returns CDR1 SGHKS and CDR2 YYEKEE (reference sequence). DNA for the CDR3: TGTGCCAGCAGTCATACAGACAGGGAATCCTACGAGCAGTACTTC. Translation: CASSHTDRESYEQYF.

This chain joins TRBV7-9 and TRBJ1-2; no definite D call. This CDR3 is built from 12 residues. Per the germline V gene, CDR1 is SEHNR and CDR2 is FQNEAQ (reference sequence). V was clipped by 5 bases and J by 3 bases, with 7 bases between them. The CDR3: CASSGSDYGYTF. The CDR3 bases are TGTGCCAGCAGCGGGAGTGACTATGGCTACACCTTC.

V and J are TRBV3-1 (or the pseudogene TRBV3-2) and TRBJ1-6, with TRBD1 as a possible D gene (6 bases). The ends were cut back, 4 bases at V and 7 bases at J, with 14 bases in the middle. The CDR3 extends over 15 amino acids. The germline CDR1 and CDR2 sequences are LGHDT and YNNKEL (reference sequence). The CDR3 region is CASSRLQGGNSPLHF. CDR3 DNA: TGTGCCAGCAGCCGATTACAGGGTGGCAATTCACCCCTCCACTTT.

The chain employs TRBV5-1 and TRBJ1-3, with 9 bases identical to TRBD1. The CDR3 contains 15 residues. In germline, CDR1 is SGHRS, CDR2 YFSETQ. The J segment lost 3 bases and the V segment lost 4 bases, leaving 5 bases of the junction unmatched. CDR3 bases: TGCGCCAGCAGCGTCGGACAGGGGAGTGGAAACACCATATATTTT. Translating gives CASSVGQGSGNTIYF. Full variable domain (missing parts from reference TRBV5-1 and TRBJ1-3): KAGVTQTPRYLIKTRGQQVTLSCSPISGHRSVSWYQQTPGQGLQFLFEYFSETQRNKGNFPGRFSGRQFSNSRSEMNVSTLELGDSALYLCASSVGQGSGNTIYFGEGSWLTVV.

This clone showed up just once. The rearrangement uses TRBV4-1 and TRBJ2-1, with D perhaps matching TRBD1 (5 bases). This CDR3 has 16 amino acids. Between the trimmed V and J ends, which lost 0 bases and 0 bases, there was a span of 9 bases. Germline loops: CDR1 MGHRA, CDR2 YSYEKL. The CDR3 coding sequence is TGCGCCAGCAGCCAAGATAGGGGTAGCTCCTACAATGAGCAGTTCTTC. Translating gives CASSQDRGSSYNEQFF.

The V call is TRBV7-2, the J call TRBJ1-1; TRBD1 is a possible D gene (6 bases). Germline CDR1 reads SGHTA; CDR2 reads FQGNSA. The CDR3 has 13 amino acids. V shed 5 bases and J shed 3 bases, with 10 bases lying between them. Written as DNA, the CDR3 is TGTGCCAGCAGCCAAGGACAGTACACTGAAGCTTTCTTT. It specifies CASSQGQYTEAFF.

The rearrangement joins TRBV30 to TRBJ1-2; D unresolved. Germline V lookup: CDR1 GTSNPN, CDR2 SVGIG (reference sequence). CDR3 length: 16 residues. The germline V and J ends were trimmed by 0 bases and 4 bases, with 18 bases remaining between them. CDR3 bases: TGTGCCTGGAGTGTATCGTGGGCCAGAGAGGGCTATGGCTACACCTTC. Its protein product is CAWSVSWAREGYGYTF.

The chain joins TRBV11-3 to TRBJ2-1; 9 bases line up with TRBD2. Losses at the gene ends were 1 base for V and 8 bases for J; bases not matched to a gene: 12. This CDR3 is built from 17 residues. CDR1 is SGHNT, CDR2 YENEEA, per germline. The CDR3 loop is CASSLVGSGGYGDEQFF. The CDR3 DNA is TGTGCCAGCAGCTTAGTTGGGAGCGGGGGGTACGGCGATGAGCAGTTCTTC.

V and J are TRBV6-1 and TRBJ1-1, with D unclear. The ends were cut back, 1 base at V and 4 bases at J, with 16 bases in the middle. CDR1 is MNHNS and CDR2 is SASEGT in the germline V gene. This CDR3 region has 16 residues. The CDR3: CASSEGGRTTITEAFF. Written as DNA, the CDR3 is TGTGCCAGCAGTGAAGGAGGGAGGACTACTATCACTGAAGCTTTCTTT.

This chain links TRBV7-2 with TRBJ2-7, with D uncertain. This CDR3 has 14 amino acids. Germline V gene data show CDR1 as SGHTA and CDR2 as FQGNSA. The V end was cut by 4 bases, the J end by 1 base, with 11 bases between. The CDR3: CASSYQGGSYEQYF. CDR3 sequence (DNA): TGTGCCAGCAGCTACCAAGGCGGATCCTACGAGCAGTACTTC.

The CDR3 loop reads CASSQDGPSGPSYNEQFF. The CDR3 DNA sequence: TGTGCCAGCAGCCAAGATGGTCCTAGCGGGCCCTCCTACAATGAGCAGTTCTTC. V is TRBV3-1 (or the pseudogene TRBV3-2) and J is TRBJ2-1; 8 nucleotides line up with TRBD2. The CDR3 totals 18 residues. The V gene's germline CDR1 is LGHDT and CDR2 YNNKEL (reference sequence). Germline trimming cut 0 bases from V and 0 bases from J; bases unmatched to any gene: 7.

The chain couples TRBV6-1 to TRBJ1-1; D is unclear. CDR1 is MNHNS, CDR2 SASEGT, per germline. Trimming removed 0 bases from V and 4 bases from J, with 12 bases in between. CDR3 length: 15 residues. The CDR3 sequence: CASSEAAGRSTEAFF. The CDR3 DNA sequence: TGTGCCAGCAGTGAAGCGGCGGGAAGAAGCACTGAAGCTTTCTTT.

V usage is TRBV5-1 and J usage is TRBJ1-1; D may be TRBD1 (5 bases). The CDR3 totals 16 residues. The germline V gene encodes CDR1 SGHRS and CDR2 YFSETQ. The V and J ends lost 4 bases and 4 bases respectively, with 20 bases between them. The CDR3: CASSPGVLYGGTEAFF. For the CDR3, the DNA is TGCGCCAGCAGCCCCGGGGTCCTATACGGGGGCACTGAAGCTTTCTTT.

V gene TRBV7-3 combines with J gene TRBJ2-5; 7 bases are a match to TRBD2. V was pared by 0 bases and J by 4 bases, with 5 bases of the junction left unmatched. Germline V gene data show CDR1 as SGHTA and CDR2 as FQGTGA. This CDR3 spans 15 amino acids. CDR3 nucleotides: TGTGCCAGCAGCTTAACGTGGGGGGGTCGAGAGACCCAGTACTTC. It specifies CASSLTWGGRETQYF. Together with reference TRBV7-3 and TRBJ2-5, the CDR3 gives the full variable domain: GAGVSQTPSNKVTEKGKYVELRCDPISGHTALYWYRQSLGQGPEFLIYFQGTGAADDSGLPNDRFFAVRPEGSVSTLKIQRTERGDSAVYLCASSLTWGGRETQYFGPGTRLLVL.

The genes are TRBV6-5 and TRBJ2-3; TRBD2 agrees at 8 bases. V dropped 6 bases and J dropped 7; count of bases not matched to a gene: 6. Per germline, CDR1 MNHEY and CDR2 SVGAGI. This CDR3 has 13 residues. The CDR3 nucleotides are TGTGCCAGCAGGCCGGGGGGGGCGAATACGCAGTATTTT. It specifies CASRPGGANTQYF.

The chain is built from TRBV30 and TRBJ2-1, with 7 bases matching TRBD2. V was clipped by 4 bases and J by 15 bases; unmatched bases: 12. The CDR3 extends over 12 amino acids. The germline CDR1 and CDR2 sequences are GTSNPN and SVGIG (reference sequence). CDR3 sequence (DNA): TGTGCCTGGACTGTCAAGCGGGGCCAACGGTTCTTC. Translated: CAWTVKRGQRFF.

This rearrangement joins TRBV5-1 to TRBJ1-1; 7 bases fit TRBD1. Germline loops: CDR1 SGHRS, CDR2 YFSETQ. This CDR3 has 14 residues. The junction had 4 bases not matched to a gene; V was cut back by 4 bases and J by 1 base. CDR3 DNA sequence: TGCGCCAGCAGCGCTGCAGGGGGGAACACTGAAGCTTTCTTT. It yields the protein CASSAAGGNTEAFF.